This T cell receptor beta chain emerged from a study of PD-L1 blockade in urothelial cancer (dated by TCRdb to 2015 to 2018). As for the study more broadly: Every patient began therapy at some point between 2013 and 2015 and was given atezolizumab 1,200 mg intravenously every 3 weeks. About 85% of the 29 patients were identified as males with urothelial cancer of bladder origin, and a prior smoking history was reported by 18 of 29 patients. An ECOG performance status of 0 or 1 was recorded for the patients, and 0 to 3 prior chemotherapy regimens had been received by the patients. Blood samples were analyzed at two time points: 3 weeks after treatment start (second dose) and 6 weeks after treatment start. A median of about 140,000 T cells and 80,000 or so unique TCRs was obtained from blood samples, and a median clonality of approximately 0.08 was observed. Somatic, immune and clinical correlates of response to PD-L1 blockade with atezolizumab in urothelial cancer were the focus of an exploratory multi-omic analysis. Pretreatment tumor samples and matched peripheral blood, collected serially before and after atezolizumab treatment, underwent TCR sequencing. Durable clinical benefit meant progression-free survival longer than 6 months, and TCR features were also tested against progression-free and overall survival. Whole exome sequencing and RNA sequencing of pretreatment tumors were performed alongside TCR sequencing in the same patients. Fewer than ten patients reached durable clinical benefit, while 20 patients did not. Approximately 30 patients had pretreatment blood TCR-seq, about 24 had at least one posttreatment blood collection, and about 24 had tumor TCR-seq.

There are 15 amino acids in the CDR3, from cysteine to phenylalanine inclusive. Just the 45-base CDR3 DNA is kept, in frame starting at base 1. Unmatched junction bases come to 5, with V trimmed by 0 bases and J by 7 bases. Based on the germline V gene, the CDR1 and CDR2 sequences are SGDLS and YYNGEE. With respect to this clone: Its antigen has not been determined. Within one base of it there is no much larger clone, and no base qualities were kept.

The time point label, read with the paper, signifies: peripheral blood 6 weeks after treatment start. A total of 29 patients with locally advanced or metastatic urothelial carcinoma, treated at Memorial Sloan Kettering on a trial protocol, made up the cohort. Peripheral blood mononuclear cells were collected pretreatment and during treatment, at between 1 and 8 total time points per patient. The Qiagen DNeasy Blood extraction kit was used to purify genomic DNA from total PBMCs and tumor samples. PBMCs were collected pretreatment and during treatment, and were isolated and stored as previously described. To estimate absolute template abundance from read counts, synthetic TCR analog templates were spiked into each PCR. TCRbeta CDR3 regions were amplified from genomic DNA with bias-controlled V and J gene primers using the immunoSEQ assay. Sequencing of rearranged TCRbeta segments was performed at approximately 20X coverage. As for the original processing: Clustering was used to correct sequencing errors, and CDR3s were annotated against IMGT so that V, D and J genes could be assigned. Out-of-frame and stop-codon sequences were excluded, and only productive TCRbeta rearrangements were used in downstream analyses. Clonality was computed as one minus Shannon entropy normalized by the log of the number of unique productive sequences. Clones differing between time points or between blood and tumor were identified using Fisher's exact test with Benjamini-Hochberg correction, with an adjusted p below 0.01 applied as the threshold. TCRdb took this table from immuneACCESS and kept in-frame rearrangements with V and J called. Such tables lack part of the clones; where checked against another copy, unresolved V genes explain under half of the gap, and the rest is unexplained. D and trimming come from the DNA, and the V and J calls and clone size come from that table. The sample records under 85,000 clones, approximately 90% of which are singletons. Of the sample, 0.87% is held by the ten largest clones.

Summary of the overall study and its limitations: Improved progression-free and overall survival was found to be associated with pretreatment peripheral blood TCR clonality below the median. Among patients with durable benefit, tumor-associated TCR clones showed greater expansion in peripheral blood 3 weeks after treatment started (n ≈ 20, p = 0.022). Small sample size (n ≈ 30) and many exploratory analyses mean the results are intended to be hypothesis-generating.

The rearranged segments are TRBV9 and TRBJ2-1; 9 central bases correspond to TRBD2. This receptor was taken from a woman of 80 years or more with urothelial cancer. This specimen consisted of PBMCs, obtained around atezolizumab (anti-PD-L1) treatment. This receptor carries the CDR3 CASSVVAGVGNEQFF. The nucleotides read TGTGCCAGCAGCGTAGTAGCGGGAGTCGGAAATGAGCAGTTCTTC.